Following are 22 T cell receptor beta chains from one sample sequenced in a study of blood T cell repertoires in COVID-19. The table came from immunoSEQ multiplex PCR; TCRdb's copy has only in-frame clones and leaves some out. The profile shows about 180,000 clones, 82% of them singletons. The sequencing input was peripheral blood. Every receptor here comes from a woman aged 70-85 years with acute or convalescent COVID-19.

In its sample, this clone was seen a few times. The CDR3 bases are TGCGCCAGCAGCCCTGGACAGGGCCAAGAGACCCAGTACTTC. This translates into CASSPGQGQETQYF. The genes are TRBV5-1 and TRBJ2-5; 8 nucleotides agree with TRBD1. The junction had 3 bases not matched to a gene; V was cut back by 4 bases and J by 1 base. Germline CDR1 is SGHRS and CDR2 is YFSETQ. The CDR3 totals 14 residues.

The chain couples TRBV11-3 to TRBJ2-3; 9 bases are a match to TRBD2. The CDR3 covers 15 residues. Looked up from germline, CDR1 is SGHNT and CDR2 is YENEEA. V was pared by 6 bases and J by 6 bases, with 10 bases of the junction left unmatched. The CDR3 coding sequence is TGTGCCAGCAGTTCGGGACTAGCAGAGGCGGATACGCAGTATTTT. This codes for CASSSGLAEADTQYF.

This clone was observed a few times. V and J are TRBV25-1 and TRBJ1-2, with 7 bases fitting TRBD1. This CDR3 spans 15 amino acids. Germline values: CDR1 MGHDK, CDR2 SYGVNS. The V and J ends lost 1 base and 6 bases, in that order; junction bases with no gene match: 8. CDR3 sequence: CASSESLGTVDGYTF. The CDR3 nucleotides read TGTGCCAGCAGTGAATCCCTTGGGACAGTAGATGGCTACACCTTC.

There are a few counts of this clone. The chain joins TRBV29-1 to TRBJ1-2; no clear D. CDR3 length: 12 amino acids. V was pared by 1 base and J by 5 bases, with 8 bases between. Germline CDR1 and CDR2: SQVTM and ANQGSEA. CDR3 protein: CSVEGARYGYTF. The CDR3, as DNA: TGCAGCGTTGAAGGGGCTCGTTATGGCTACACCTTC. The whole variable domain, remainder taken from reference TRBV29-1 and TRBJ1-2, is SAVISQKPSRDICQRGTSLTIQCQVDSQVTMMFWYRQQPGQSLTLIATANQGSEATYESGFVIDKFPISRPNLTFSTLTVSNMSPEDSSIYLCSVEGARYGYTFGSGTRLTVV.

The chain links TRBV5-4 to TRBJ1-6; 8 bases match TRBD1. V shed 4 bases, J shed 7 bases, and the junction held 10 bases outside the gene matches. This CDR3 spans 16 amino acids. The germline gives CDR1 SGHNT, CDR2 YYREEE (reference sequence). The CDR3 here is CASSPGQGSSNSPLHF. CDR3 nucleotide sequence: TGTGCCAGCAGCCCTGGACAGGGCTCGAGCAATTCACCCCTCCACTTT.

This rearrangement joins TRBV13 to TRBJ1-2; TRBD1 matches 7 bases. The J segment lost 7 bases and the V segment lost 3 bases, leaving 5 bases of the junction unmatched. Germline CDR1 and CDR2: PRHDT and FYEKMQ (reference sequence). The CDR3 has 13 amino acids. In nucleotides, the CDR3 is TGTGCCAGCAGCTTGGGAAGGGGGCCTGGCTACACCTTC. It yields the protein CASSLGRGPGYTF.

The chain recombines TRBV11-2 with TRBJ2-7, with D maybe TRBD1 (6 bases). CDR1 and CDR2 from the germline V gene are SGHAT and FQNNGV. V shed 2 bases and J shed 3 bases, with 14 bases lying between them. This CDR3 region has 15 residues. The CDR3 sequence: CASSLRAGAGYEQYF. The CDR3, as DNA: TGTGCCAGCAGCTTACGTGCAGGGGCTGGCTACGAGCAGTACTTC. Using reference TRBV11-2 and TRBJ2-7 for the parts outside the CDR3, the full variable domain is EAGVAQSPRYKIIEKRQSVAFWCNPISGHATLYWYQQILGQGPKLLIQFQNNGVVDDSQLPKDRFSAERLKGVDSTLKIQPAKLEDSAVYLCASSLRAGAGYEQYFGPGTRLTVT.

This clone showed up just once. CDR3 in DNA: TGTGCCAGCAGTCCCCCGACTAGCGGGAGGGGAGGTGAGCAGTTCTTC. Protein sequence: CASSPPTSGRGGEQFF. The rearrangement uses TRBV3-1 (or the pseudogene TRBV3-2) and TRBJ2-1; 14 positions agree with TRBD2. The CDR3 is 16 amino acids. After removal of 6 bases from V and 9 bases from J, the junction contained 10 bases not matched to a gene. The germline CDR1 and CDR2 sequences are LGHDT and YNNKEL (reference sequence).

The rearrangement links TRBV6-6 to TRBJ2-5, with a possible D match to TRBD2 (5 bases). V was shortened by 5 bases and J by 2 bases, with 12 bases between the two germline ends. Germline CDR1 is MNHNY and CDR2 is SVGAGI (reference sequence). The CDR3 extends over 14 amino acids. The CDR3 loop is CASSPPGLQETQYF. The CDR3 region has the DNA TGTGCCAGCAGTCCACCGGGGTTACAAGAGACCCAGTACTTC.

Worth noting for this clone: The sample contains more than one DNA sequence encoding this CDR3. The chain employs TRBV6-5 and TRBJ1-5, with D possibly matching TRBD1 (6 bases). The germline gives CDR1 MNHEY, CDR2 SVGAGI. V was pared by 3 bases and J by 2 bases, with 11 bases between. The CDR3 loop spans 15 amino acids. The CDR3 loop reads CASSYRAGGNQPQHF. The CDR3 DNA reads TGTGCCAGCAGTTATCGGGCAGGGGGCAATCAGCCCCAGCATTTT.

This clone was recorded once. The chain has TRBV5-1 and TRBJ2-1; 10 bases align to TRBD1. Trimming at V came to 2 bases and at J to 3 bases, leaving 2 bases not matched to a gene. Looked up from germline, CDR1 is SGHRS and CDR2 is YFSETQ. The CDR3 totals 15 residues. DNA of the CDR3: TGCGCCAGCAGCTTCGGGACAGGGGACTACAATGAGCAGTTCTTC. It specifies CASSFGTGDYNEQFF.

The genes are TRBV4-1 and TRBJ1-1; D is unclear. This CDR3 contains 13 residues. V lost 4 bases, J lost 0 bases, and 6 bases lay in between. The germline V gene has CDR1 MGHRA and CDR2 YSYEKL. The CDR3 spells CASSRGLNTEAFF. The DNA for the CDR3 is TGCGCCAGCAGCCGCGGCTTGAACACTGAAGCTTTCTTT.

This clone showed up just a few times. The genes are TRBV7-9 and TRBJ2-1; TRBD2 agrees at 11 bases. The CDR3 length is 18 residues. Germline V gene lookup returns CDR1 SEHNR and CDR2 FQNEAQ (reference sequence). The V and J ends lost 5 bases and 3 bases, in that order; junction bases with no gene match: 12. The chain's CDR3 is CASSPRASGGPSYNEQFF. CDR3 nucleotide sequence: TGTGCCAGCAGCCCCCGCGCTAGCGGGGGGCCTAGCTACAATGAGCAGTTCTTC.

CDR3 bases: TGTGCCAGCAGCTCCCAGGGGTACTATGGCTACACCTTC. As protein: CASSSQGYYGYTF. This sequence joins TRBV6-2 or TRBV6-3 and TRBJ1-2, with a tentative D call TRBD1 (6 bases). V lost 6 bases, J lost 3 bases, and 11 bases lay in between. CDR1 is MNHEY and CDR2 is SVGEGT in the germline V gene. This CDR3 spans 13 amino acids.

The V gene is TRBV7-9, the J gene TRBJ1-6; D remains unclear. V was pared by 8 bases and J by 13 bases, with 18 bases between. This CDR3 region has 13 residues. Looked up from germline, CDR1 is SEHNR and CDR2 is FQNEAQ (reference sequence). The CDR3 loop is CASGRSGIEPLHF. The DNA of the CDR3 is TGTGCCAGCGGAAGATCAGGCATTGAGCCCCTCCACTTT.

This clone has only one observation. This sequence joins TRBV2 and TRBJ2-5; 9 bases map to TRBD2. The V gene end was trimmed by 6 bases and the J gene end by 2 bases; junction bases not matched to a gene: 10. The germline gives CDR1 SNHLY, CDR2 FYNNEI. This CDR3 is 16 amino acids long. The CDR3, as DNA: TGTGCCAGCAGCGGATCGCGACTAGCGGTACAAGAGACCCAGTACTTC. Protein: CASSGSRLAVQETQYF.

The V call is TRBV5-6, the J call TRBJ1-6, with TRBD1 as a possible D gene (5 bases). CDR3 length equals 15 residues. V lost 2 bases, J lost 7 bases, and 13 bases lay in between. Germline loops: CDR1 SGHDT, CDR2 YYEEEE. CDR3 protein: CASSFRGFGNSPLHF. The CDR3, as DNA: TGTGCCAGCAGCTTTAGGGGTTTCGGGAATTCACCCCTCCACTTT.

The CDR3 DNA is TGCGCCAGCAGCCAAGAGGCTCGACAGGGCCACTCTGAAGCTTTCTTT. It encodes CASSQEARQGHSEAFF. The chain is built from TRBV4-3 and TRBJ1-1, with 7 bases matching TRBD1. The V gene's germline CDR1 is LGHNA and CDR2 YSLEER. This CDR3 is 16 amino acids long. Losses at the gene ends were 0 bases for V and 6 bases for J; bases not matched to a gene: 10.

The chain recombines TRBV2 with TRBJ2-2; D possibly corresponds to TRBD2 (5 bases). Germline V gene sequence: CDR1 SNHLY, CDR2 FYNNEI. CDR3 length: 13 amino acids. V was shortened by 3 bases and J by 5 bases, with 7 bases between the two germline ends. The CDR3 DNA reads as TGTGCCAGCAGTGATCGGGGAACCGGGGAGCTGTTTTTT. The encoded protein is CASSDRGTGELFF.

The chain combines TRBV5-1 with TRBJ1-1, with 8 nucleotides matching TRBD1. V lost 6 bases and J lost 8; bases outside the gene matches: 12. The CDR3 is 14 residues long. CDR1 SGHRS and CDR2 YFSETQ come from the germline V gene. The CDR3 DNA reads TGCGCCAGCAAACAGGGGGATATTTTTACGGAAGCTTTCTTT. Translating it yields CASKQGDIFTEAFF.

The chain's CDR3 is CASSPVGGLNYGYTF. For the CDR3, the DNA is TGTGCCAGCAGTCCCGTAGGCGGACTTAACTATGGCTACACCTTC. V gene TRBV6-5 combines with J gene TRBJ1-2, with D unresolved. V was shortened by 5 bases and J by 1 base, with 14 bases between the two germline ends. The CDR3 has 15 residues. CDR1 and CDR2 from the germline V gene are MNHEY and SVGAGI.

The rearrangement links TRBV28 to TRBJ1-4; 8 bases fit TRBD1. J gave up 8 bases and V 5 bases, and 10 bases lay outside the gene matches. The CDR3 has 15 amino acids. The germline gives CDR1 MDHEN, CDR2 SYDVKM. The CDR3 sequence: CASSKDRAGREKLFF. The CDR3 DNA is TGTGCCAGCAGTAAGGACAGGGCGGGAAGAGAAAAACTGTTTTTT.